What follows is one T cell receptor beta chain and its context. This CDR3 region has 14 residues. In germline, CDR1 is MGHRA, CDR2 YSYEKL. With V trimmed by 1 base and J by 5 bases, 0 bases remained unmatched. This sample is part of a study of OX40 agonist ivuxolimab in advanced cancers. Produced via immunoSEQ multiplex PCR; TCRdb's table is partial and in-frame only. The sample lists about 29,000 clones, 80% to 85% seen once, with roughly 23% in the top ten. This chain connects TRBV4-1 to TRBJ2-5, with 11 bases identical to TRBD2. The sequence was collected from an adult with an advanced solid tumor such as melanoma, head and neck, liver or kidney cancer. Sequencing was performed on CD4+ or CD8+ T cells sorted from blood, taken in a trial of the OX40 agonist ivuxolimab. CDR3 region: CASSQVAGGETQYF. The CDR3 nucleotides read TGCGCCAGCAGCCAAGTAGCGGGGGGGGAGACCCAGTACTTC.